This entry lists 2 T cell receptor beta chains sequenced from one sample in a study of blood T cell repertoires in COVID-19. TCRdb's copy holds only in-frame clones and misses some; the assay was immunoSEQ multiplex PCR. The data contain some 450,000 clones, approximately 88% of them singletons. Material: peripheral blood. The receptors here all came from a woman in her forties or fifties with COVID-19, enrolled during active disease.

The V gene is TRBV29-1, the J gene TRBJ2-1; D may be TRBD2 (6 bases). V gave up 6 bases and J gave up 4 bases, with 16 bases separating them. Germline values: CDR1 SQVTM, CDR2 ANQGSEA. The CDR3 is 14 residues long. This chain's CDR3 is CSVGGGEIYNEQFF. CDR3 nucleotide sequence: TGCAGCGTCGGAGGCGGGGAGATTTACAATGAGCAGTTCTTC.

The chain combines TRBV27 with TRBJ1-2; 8 bases line up with TRBD1. J was trimmed by 8 bases and V by 6 bases; bases with no gene match: 5. The CDR3 is 12 amino acids. Germline V gene sequence: CDR1 MNHEY, CDR2 SMNVEV (reference sequence). CDR3 DNA sequence: TGTGCCAGCAGACGCAGGGGGCAGGGCTACACCTTC. Encoded protein: CASRRRGQGYTF.